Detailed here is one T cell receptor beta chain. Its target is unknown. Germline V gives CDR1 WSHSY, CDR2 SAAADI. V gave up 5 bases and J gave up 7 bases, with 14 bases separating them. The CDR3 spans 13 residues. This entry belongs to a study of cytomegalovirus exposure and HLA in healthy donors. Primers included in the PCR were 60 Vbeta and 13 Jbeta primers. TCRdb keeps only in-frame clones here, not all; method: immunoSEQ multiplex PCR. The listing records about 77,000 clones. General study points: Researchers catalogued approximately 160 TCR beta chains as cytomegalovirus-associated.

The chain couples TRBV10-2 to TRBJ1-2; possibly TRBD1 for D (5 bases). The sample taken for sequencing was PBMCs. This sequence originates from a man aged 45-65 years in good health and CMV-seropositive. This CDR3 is CASSPIGGSGYTF. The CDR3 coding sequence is TGCGCCAGCAGTCCTATCGGGGGAAGTGGCTACACCTTC.